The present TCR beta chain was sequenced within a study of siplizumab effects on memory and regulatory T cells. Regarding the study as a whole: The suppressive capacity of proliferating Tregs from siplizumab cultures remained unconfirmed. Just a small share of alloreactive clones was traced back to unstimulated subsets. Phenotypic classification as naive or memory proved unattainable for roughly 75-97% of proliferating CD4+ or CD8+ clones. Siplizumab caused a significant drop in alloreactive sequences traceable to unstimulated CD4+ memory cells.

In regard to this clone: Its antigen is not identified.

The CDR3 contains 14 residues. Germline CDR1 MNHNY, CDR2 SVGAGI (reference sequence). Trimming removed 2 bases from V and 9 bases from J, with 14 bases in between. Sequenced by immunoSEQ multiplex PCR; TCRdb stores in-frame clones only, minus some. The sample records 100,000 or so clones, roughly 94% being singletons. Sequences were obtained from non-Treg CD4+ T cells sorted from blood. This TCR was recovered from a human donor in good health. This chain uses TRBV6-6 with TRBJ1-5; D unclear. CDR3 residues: CASSYQEPPGPQHF. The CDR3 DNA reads TGTGCCAGCAGTTACCAGGAGCCCCCGGGGCCCCAGCATTTT.